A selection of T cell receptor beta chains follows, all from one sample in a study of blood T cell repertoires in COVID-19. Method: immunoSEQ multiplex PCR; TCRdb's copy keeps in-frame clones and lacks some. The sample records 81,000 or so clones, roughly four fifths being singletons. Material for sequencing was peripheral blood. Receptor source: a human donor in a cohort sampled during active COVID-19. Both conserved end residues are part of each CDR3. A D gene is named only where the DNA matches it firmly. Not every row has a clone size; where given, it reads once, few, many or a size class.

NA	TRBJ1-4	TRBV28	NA	CASNVDPRGELFF	TGTGCCAGCAACGTGGACCCCAGGGGAGAACTGTTTTTT
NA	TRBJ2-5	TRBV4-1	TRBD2	CASSQGLRGGRETQYF	TGCGCCAGCAGCCAAGGGCTCCGGGGGGGCCGGGAGACCCAGTACTTC
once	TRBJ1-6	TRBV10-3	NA	CAISEQGWNSPLHF	TGTGCCATCAGTGAGCAGGGTTGGAATTCACCCCTCCACTTT
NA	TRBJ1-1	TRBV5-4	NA	CASSLGSVNTEAFF	TGTGCCAGCAGCTTGGGGTCGGTGAACACTGAAGCTTTCTTT
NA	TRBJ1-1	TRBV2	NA	CASSSEGAFLATEAFF	TGTGCCAGCAGTTCGGAGGGCGCTTTCCTTGCCACTGAAGCTTTCTTT
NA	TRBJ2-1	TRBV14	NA	CASSQVVRSSYNEQFF	TGTGCCAGCAGCCAAGTCGTCCGGAGCTCCTACAATGAGCAGTTCTTC
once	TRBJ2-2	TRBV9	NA	CASSPTGPNTGELFF	TGTGCCAGCAGCCCCACAGGGCCGAACACCGGGGAGCTGTTTTTT
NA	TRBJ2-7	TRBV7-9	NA	CASSFGGVEQYF	TGTGCCAGCAGCTTCGGAGGAGTCGAGCAGTACTTC
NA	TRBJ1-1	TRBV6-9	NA	CASRAGLPGGTEAFF	TGTGCCAGCAGAGCGGGACTCCCAGGAGGAACTGAAGCTTTCTTT
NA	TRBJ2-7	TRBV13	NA	CASSFRGAYEQYF	TGTGCCAGCAGCTTCAGGGGCGCCTACGAGCAGTACTTC
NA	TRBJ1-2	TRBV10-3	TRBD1	CAISGLTGVGYTF	TGTGCCATCAGTGGGTTGACAGGGGTTGGCTACACCTTC
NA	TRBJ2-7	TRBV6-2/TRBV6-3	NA	CASSYRQVVRGEQYF	TGTGCCAGCAGTTACCGACAGGTAGTGAGGGGCGAGCAGTACTTC
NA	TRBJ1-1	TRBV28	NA	CASHSGNTEAFF	TGTGCCAGCCACAGCGGTAACACTGAAGCTTTCTTT
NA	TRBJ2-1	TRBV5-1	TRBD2	CASSLRASGGNNEQFF	TGCGCCAGCAGCTTGAGGGCTAGCGGGGGAAACAATGAGCAGTTCTTC
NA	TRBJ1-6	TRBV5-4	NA	CASSLTQTENSPLHF	TGTGCCAGCAGCTTGACTCAGACAGAGAATTCACCCCTCCACTTT
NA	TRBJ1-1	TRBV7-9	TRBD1	CASHTGGRGNTEAFF	TGTGCCAGTCACACAGGGGGCAGGGGGAACACTGAAGCTTTCTTT